This T cell receptor (beta chain) appears in the sequencing data of a study of cytomegalovirus exposure and HLA in healthy donors. Across the study: Early released data comprised around 85 million unique TCRs from HLA-typed donors. General study results and limits: Most observed TCR sequences were rare, whereas some public TCRs were detected in many donors.

This clone occurred a few times. Its target is not known. With 60 Vbeta and 13 Jbeta primers, the PCR was carried out. Authors' processing steps: Later work found about 80 million unique TCR beta chains, with 9.5 million to 11 million shared. Sequencing was performed with immunoSEQ multiplex PCR; in TCRdb, only in-frame clones are kept and a portion is missing. V and J calls and clone size are given by that table; D and trimming were obtained from the DNA. The sample has 150,000 to 200,000 clones; 70% to 90% are singletons. V lost 0 bases, J lost 3 bases, and 14 bases lay in between. The CDR3 loop spans 16 amino acids. The germline V gene encodes CDR1 MNHEY and CDR2 SVGAGI.

The chain uses TRBV6-5 and TRBJ1-1; D possibly corresponds to TRBD1 (5 bases). This receptor was taken from a woman aged 18-29 years in good health and CMV-seropositive. The sequenced material came from PBMCs. The CDR3 DNA is TGTGCCAGCAGTTACTCGATTTGGCTAGGGGACACTGAAGCTTTCTTT. Translation: CASSYSIWLGDTEAFF.